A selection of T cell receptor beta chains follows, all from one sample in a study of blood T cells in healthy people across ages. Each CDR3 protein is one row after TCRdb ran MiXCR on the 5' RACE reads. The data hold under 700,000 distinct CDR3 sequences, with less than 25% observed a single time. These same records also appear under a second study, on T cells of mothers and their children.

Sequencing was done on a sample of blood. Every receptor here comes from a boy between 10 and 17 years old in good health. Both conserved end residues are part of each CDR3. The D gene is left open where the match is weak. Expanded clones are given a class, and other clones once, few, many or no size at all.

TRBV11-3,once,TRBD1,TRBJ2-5,CASSAGGMKTQYF,TGTGCCAGCAGTGCAGGGGGAATGAAGACCCAGTACTTC
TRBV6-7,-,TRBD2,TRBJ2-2,CASSHWFRTSGSNTGELFF,TGTGCCAGCAGTCACTGGTTCCGTACTAGCGGGTCGAACACCGGGGAGCTGTTTTTT
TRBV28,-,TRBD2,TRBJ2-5,CASSPVLGGRYQETQYF,TGTGCCAGCAGCCCCGTTTTAGGCGGGAGGTACCAAGAGACCCAGTACTTC
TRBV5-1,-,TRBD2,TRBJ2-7,CASSLGLAGSSYEQYF,TGCGCCAGCAGCCTAGGACTAGCGGGGAGCTCCTACGAGCAGTACTTC
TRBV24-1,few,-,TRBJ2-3,CATSETLADTQYF,TGTGCCACCAGTGAGACTCTTGCAGATACGCAGTATTTT
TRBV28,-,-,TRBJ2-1,CASSFYPRGLNEQFF,TGTGCCAGCAGTTTCTATCCTCGGGGCCTCAATGAGCAGTTCTTC
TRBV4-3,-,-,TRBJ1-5,CASSLDRYNQPQHF,TGCGCCAGCAGCCTTGACAGATACAATCAGCCCCAGCATTTT
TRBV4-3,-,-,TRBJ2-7,CASSQVRGDPWEQYF,TGCGCCAGCAGCCAAGTGCGTGGGGACCCTTGGGAGCAGTACTTC
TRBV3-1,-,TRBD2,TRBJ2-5,CASSQAGLAVQETQYF,TGTGCCAGCAGCCAGGCCGGACTAGCGGTACAAGAGACCCAGTACTTC
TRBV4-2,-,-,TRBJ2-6,CASSQNLDSAGANVLTF,TGTGCCAGCAGCCAAAACCTGGACAGTGCCGGGGCCAACGTCCTGACTTTC
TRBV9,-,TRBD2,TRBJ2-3,CASSVLWVGEGDTQYF,TGTGCCAGCAGCGTACTGTGGGTCGGGGAGGGGGATACGCAGTATTTT
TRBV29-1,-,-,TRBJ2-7,CSVKQGPYEQYF,TGCAGCGTGAAGCAGGGTCCCTACGAGCAGTACTTC
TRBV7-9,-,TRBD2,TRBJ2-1,CASSLAGTSTNEQFF,TGTGCCAGCAGCTTAGCCGGGACTAGCACGAATGAGCAGTTCTTC
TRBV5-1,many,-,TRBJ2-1,CASSRDPRSSYNEQFF,TGCGCCAGCAGTCGAGATCCTCGGAGCTCCTACAATGAGCAGTTCTTC
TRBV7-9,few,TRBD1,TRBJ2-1,CASSLTGDYNEQFF,TGTGCCAGCAGCTTAACAGGGGACTACAATGAGCAGTTCTTC
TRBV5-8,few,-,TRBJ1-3,CASRFRSGNTIYF,TGTGCCAGCCGGTTCCGCTCTGGAAACACCATATATTTT
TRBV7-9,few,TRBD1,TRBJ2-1,CASSPGTGARKQFF,TGTGCCAGCAGCCCGGGGACAGGGGCCCGCAAGCAGTTCTTC
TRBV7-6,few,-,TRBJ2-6,CASSLGQGPSGANVLTF,TGTGCCAGCAGCTTAGGTCAGGGCCCCTCTGGGGCCAACGTCCTGACTTTC
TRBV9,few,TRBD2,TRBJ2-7,CASSPSGGAPHEQYF,TGTGCCAGCAGTCCTAGCGGGGGGGCCCCCCACGAGCAGTACTTC
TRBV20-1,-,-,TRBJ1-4,CSAETGNEELFF,TGCAGTGCAGAGACGGGCAATGAAGAACTGTTTTTT
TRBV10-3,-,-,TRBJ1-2,CAITPDTNYGYTF,TGTGCCATCACGCCGGACACAAACTATGGCTACACCTTC
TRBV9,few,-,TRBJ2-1,CASSVTDSSYNEQFF,TGTGCCAGCAGCGTAACGGATAGCTCCTACAATGAGCAGTTCTTC
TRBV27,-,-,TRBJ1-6,CASSSNGYSPLHF,TGTGCCAGCAGTTCCAACGGTTATTCACCCCTCCACTTT
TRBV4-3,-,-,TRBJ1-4,CASSQEGPQNEKLFF,TGCGCCAGCAGCCAAGAAGGGCCGCAAAATGAAAAACTGTTTTTT
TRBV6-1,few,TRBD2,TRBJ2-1,CASRVTSGSYNEQSF,TGTGCCAGCAGGGTGACTAGCGGATCCTACAATGAGCAGTCCTTC
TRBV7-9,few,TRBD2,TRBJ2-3,CASSWGLGRDTQYF,TGTGCCAGCAGCTGGGGACTCGGGAGGGATACGCAGTATTTT
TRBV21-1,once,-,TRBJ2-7,CASSKVAGYEQYF,TGTGCCAGCAGCAAAGTCGCAGGCTACGAGCAGTACTTC
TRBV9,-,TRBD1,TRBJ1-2,CASSDGRGLFYGYTF,TGTGCCAGCAGCGACGGCAGGGGGCTATTTTATGGCTACACCTTC
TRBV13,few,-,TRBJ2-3,CASSLGSAADTQYF,TGTGCCAGCAGCTTAGGATCGGCGGCAGATACGCAGTATTTT
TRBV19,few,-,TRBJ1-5,CASSPGGANQPQHF,TGTGCCAGTAGTCCCGGGGGCGCGAATCAGCCCCAGCATTTT
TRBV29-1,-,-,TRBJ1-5,CNVTVDSNQPQHF,TGCAACGTGACAGTTGATAGCAATCAGCCCCAGCATTTT
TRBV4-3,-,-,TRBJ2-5,CASSQHRAGWAYQQYF,TGCGCCAGCAGCCAGCACAGGGCGGGGTGGGCCTACCAGCAGTACTTC
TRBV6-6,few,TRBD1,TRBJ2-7,CASIRDRASHEQYF,TGTGCCAGCATCCGGGACAGGGCCTCCCACGAGCAGTACTTC
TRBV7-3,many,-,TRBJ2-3,CASSLGGTSTDTQYF,TGTGCCAGCAGTTTGGGGGGAACTAGCACAGATACGCAGTATTTT
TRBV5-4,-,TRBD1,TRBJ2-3,CASSKTGVFSTDTQYF,TGTGCCAGCAGCAAGACAGGGGTCTTCAGCACAGATACGCAGTATTTT
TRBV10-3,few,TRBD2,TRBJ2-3,CAAGLAGDINTQYF,TGTGCCGCCGGACTAGCGGGGGATATCAATACGCAGTATTTT
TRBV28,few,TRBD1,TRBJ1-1,CASSLWEGPGQGEAFF,TGTGCCAGCAGTTTATGGGAGGGTCCGGGACAGGGTGAAGCTTTCTTT
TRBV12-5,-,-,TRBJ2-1,CASGLDSGHYNEQFF,TGTGCTAGTGGTTTGGATAGCGGACACTACAATGAGCAGTTCTTC
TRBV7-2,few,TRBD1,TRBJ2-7,CASSLVSFPGGRYEQYF,TGTGCCAGCAGCTTAGTTTCCTTCCCAGGGGGCAGGTACGAGCAGTACTTC
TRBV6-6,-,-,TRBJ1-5,CASSYWGGNQPQHF,TGTGCCAGCAGTTATTGGGGGGGCAATCAGCCCCAGCATTTT
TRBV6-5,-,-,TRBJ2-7,CASNRQEGAYEQYF,TGTGCCAGCAATCGACAGGAAGGGGCGTACGAGCAGTACTTC
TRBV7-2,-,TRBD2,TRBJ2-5,CASSLVKRLAGGAETQYF,TGTGCCAGCAGCTTAGTTAAGAGACTAGCGGGAGGGGCGGAGACCCAGTACTTC
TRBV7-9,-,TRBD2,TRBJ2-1,CASSPTGGSSYNEQFF,TGTGCCAGCAGCCCCACGGGCGGGAGCTCCTACAATGAGCAGTTCTTC
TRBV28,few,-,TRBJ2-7,CASSPTSTYEQYF,TGTGCCAGCAGTCCGACTAGTACTTACGAGCAGTACTTC
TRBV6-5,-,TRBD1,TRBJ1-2,CASRTQGAQIVGYTF,TGTGCCAGCAGGACACAGGGGGCGCAGATAGTTGGCTACACCTTC
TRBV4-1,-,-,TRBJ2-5,CASSHRGMLETQCF,TGCGCCAGCAGCCACCGGGGTATGTTAGAGACCCAGTGCTTC
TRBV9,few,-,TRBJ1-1,CASSVGPNTEAFF,TGTGCCAGCAGCGTAGGTCCGAACACTGAAGCTTTCTTT
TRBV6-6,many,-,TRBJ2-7,CASSPRTAYEQYF,TGTGCCAGCAGCCCTCGGACAGCCTACGAGCAGTACTTC
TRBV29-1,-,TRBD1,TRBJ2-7,CSVEARDRGNEQYF,TGCAGCGTTGAAGCGAGGGACAGGGGTAACGAGCAGTACTTC
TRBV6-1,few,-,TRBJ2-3,CASSLTATSTDTQYF,TGTGCCAGCAGTTTGACAGCTACTAGCACAGATACGCAGTATTTT
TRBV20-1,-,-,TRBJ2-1,CSARDNREWFF,TGCAGTGCTAGAGATAACCGGGAGTGGTTCTTC
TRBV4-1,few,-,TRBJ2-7,CASSQGQGSPYEQYF,TGCGCCAGCAGCCAAGGGCAGGGTTCGCCCTACGAGCAGTACTTC
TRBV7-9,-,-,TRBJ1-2,CASSLTRDRGEGYTF,TGTGCCAGCAGCTTAACCCGGGACCGCGGGGAGGGCTACACCTTC